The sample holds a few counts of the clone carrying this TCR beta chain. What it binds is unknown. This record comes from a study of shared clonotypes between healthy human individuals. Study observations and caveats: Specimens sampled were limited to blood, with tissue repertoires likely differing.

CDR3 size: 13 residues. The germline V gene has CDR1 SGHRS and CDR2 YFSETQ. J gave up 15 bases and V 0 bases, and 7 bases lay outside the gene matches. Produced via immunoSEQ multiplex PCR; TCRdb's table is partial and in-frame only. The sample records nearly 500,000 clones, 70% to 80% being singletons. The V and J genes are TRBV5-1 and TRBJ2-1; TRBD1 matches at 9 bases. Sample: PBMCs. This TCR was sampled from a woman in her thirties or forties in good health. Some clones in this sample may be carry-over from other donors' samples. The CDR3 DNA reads TGCGCCAGCAGCTTGGGCCCGACAGGGGGTTGGTTCTTC. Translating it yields CASSLGPTGGWFF.